This T cell receptor beta chain was recorded in a study of response to subunit inactivated influenza vaccine. TCRdb re-called the RT-PCR reads through MiXCR, storing one row per CDR3 protein. The sample lists a few hundred thousand distinct CDR3 sequences; 11% to 15% were seen once. This clonotype appeared many times. The material was PBMCs from blood, obtained approximately 12 days after vaccination. The clonotype originates from a man over 45 who received an inactivated influenza vaccine.

The CDR3 loop is CASSSNDIQYF. In DNA, the CDR3 is TGTGCCAGCAGCTCCAATGACATTCAGTACTTC. The rearrangement links TRBV3-1 to TRBJ2-4; unclear D gene. CDR1 LGHDT and CDR2 YNNKEL come from the germline V gene (reference sequence). This CDR3 is built from 11 residues. V lost 5 bases and J lost 8, with 7 bases in between.